This TCR beta chain was documented in a study of T cell repertoires in cytomegalovirus infection. Study information: Both recently identified HLA-C-restricted and well-studied HLA-B-restricted CMV epitopes were used in the study. Matching HLA type and CMV infection were both indicated by public TCR beta signatures.

This clonotype was seen a few times. Its antigen is unidentified. The study's findings and limits: The ex vivo response was dominated by HLA-C-restricted CMV-specific TCR beta clonotypes. Pooled public TCR beta family frequency picked out CMV carriers with the relevant HLA.

The V gene's germline CDR1 is ENHRY and CDR2 SYGVKD. The CDR3 length is 14 residues. The germline V and J ends were trimmed by 6 bases and 5 bases, with 16 bases remaining between them. MiXCR was run by TCRdb on the reads, yielding one entry per CDR3 protein. The top ten hold roughly 19% of the sample, which has approximately 270,000 distinct CDR3 sequences, around 20% seen once. The clonotype comes from a human donor in good health (CMV status not recorded). Some clones in this sample may be carry-over from other donors' samples. The chain couples TRBV10-3 to TRBJ2-5; TRBD1 or TRBD2 may be the D gene (6 bases each). The specimen comprised cultured PBMCs, sampled from culture after CMV antigen stimulation. CDR3 nucleotides: TGTGCCATCAGGGCCGGGGGCTTGTCGGAGACCCAGTACTTC. Translating gives CAIRAGGLSETQYF.